A single T cell receptor beta chain is shown here with its context. The method was immunoSEQ multiplex PCR; TCRdb's version includes in-frame clones alone and lacks a portion of them. The repertoire holds under 30,000 clones, with roughly 80% as singletons. J lost 4 bases, V lost 7 bases, and 10 bases had no gene match. The CDR3 runs to 14 residues. Germline CDR1 is MNHNS and CDR2 is SASEGT. This specimen belongs to a study of PD-L1 blockade in urothelial cancer. Study-wide background: The patients first took atezolizumab around 2014, receiving 1,200 mg intravenously every 3 weeks. The study recovered a median of around 140,000 T cells per blood sample.

Pretreatment and on-treatment blood mononuclear cell samples were taken, totaling between 1 and 8 time points per patient. This sequence joins TRBV6-1 and TRBJ2-7; 7 nucleotides agree with TRBD1. This clonotype was sampled from a man aged 50 or older with urothelial cancer. The sample here was PBMCs, taken around atezolizumab (anti-PD-L1) treatment. CDR3 coding DNA: TGTGCCAGCACCCCGACAGGGAGTACGTACGAGCAGTACTTC. Its protein is CASTPTGSTYEQYF.